This record covers a single TCR beta chain. Its antigen is not known. Blood sampling was done at baseline, cycle 4 day 1, and cycle 7 day 1. The entry originates in a study of OX40 agonist ivuxolimab in advanced cancers. In the study overall: Patients in dose escalation had liver, melanoma, kidney or head and neck cancers.

Clones were sequenced by immunoSEQ multiplex PCR, and TCRdb holds only the in-frame ones, with some missing. This table has some 80,000 clones, around 87% appearing once. Study findings and constraints: Low normalized clonal expansion also occurred in some nonresponding patients. Among T cells, CD8+ cells averaged more expanded clones than CD4+ cells.

V shed 3 bases and J 1 base; nucleotides not matched to a gene: 8. The CDR3 extends over 16 amino acids. CDR1 and CDR2 (germline): LGHNA, YSLEER. The J gene is TRBJ2-5, the V gene TRBV4-3; 7 bases match TRBD2. The starting material was CD4+ or CD8+ T cells sorted from blood, obtained in a trial of the OX40 agonist ivuxolimab. The TCR originated in an adult with an advanced solid tumor such as melanoma, head and neck, liver or kidney cancer. The CDR3, as DNA: TGCGCCAGCAGCCATCATGTGACTAGCACCCAAGAGACCCAGTACTTC. This translates into CASSHHVTSTQETQYF.